A single sample is the source of the 14 T cell receptor beta chains below, sequenced in a study of blood T cell repertoires in COVID-19. Using immunoSEQ multiplex PCR, the repertoire was profiled, and TCRdb retains in-frame clones only, with some absent. The table records 390,000 or so clones, over 75% of them present only once. Specimen: peripheral blood. The receptors stem from a woman aged 25 to 39 with COVID-19, enrolled during active disease.

This clone was counted a few times. At one of its ends the junction is not consistent with the germline gene, which may arise from a read error. The CDR3: CASSVTSGFYNEQFF. For the CDR3, the DNA is TGTGCCAGCAGCGTAACTAGCGGGTTTTACAATGAGCAGTTCTTC. The rearrangement uses TRBV7-3 and TRBJ2-1; TRBD2 matches at 9 bases. CDR3 length equals 15 residues. Looked up from germline, CDR1 is SGHTA and CDR2 is FQGTGA.

The rearrangement uses TRBV2 and TRBJ2-2; no firm D call. The CDR3 loop spans 14 amino acids. The germline V and J ends were trimmed by 6 bases and 3 bases, with 11 bases remaining between them. Germline V gene data show CDR1 as SNHLY and CDR2 as FYNNEI. CDR3 sequence reads: CASSSRRDTGELFF. The CDR3 region has the DNA TGTGCCAGCAGCTCGAGACGGGACACCGGGGAGCTGTTTTTT.

This sequence joins TRBV11-2 and TRBJ2-2; D is undetermined. The CDR3 spans 13 residues. CDR1 and CDR2 (germline): SGHAT, FQNNGV. V was cut by 8 bases and J by 4 bases, with 11 bases left in between. CDR3 nucleotide sequence: TGTGCCAGCCAACAGACCGTCACCGGGGAGCTGTTTTTT. Encoded protein: CASQQTVTGELFF.

The rearrangement joins TRBV6-4 to TRBJ2-2, with 8 nucleotides matching TRBD2. The J segment lost 4 bases and the V segment lost 4 bases, leaving 2 bases of the junction unmatched. The length of the CDR3 is 14 residues. CDR1 is MRHNA, CDR2 SNTAGT, per germline. The chain's CDR3 is CASSAGGATGELFF. In nucleotides, the CDR3 is TGTGCCAGCAGTGCGGGAGGGGCCACCGGGGAGCTGTTTTTT.

This clone was seen once. The chain links TRBV29-1 to TRBJ1-1; tentatively, D is TRBD1 (5 bases). CDR3 length: 11 residues. Germline CDR1 reads SQVTM; CDR2 reads ANQGSEA. The ends were cut back, 3 bases at V and 7 bases at J, with 9 bases in the middle. The chain's CDR3 is CSVEGPDEAFF. The CDR3 coding sequence is TGCAGCGTTGAGGGGCCGGATGAAGCTTTCTTT.

This chain uses TRBV6-5 with TRBJ2-7; possible D gene TRBD2, 6 bases. CDR3 length: 12 residues. Trimming pared 8 bases from V and 1 base from J, leaving 9 bases between. Germline CDR1 is MNHEY and CDR2 is SVGAGI. CDR3: CASARESYEQYF. In DNA, the CDR3 is TGTGCCAGCGCCCGGGAGTCCTACGAGCAGTACTTC.

The genes are TRBV4-3 and TRBJ2-3, with 7 bases matching TRBD2. The ends lost 0 bases at V and 0 bases at J; junction bases unmatched: 12. The CDR3 sequence is 19 residues long. Per germline, CDR1 LGHNA and CDR2 YSLEER. The CDR3 region has the DNA TGCGCCAGCAGCCAAGATCGAACGGGGGGAACCTTTAGCACAGATACGCAGTATTTT. As protein: CASSQDRTGGTFSTDTQYF.

V and J are TRBV5-1 and TRBJ2-5, with D unclear. Germline V lookup: CDR1 SGHRS, CDR2 YFSETQ. V lost 3 bases, J lost 2 bases, and 8 bases lay in between. The CDR3 covers 13 residues. The CDR3 is CASSSSTQETQYF. CDR3 bases: TGCGCCAGCAGCTCGAGTACGCAAGAGACCCAGTACTTC.

The chain combines TRBV9 with TRBJ2-5; TRBD2 matches 7 bases. CDR1 and CDR2 from the germline V gene are SGDLS and YYNGEE. With 3 bases clipped from V and 3 bases from J, the junction kept 5 bases outside the gene matches. This CDR3 region has 14 residues. The CDR3 reads CASSAGAGEETQYF. In nucleotides, the CDR3 is TGTGCCAGCAGCGCCGGGGCGGGGGAAGAGACCCAGTACTTC.

The chain has TRBV7-2 and TRBJ2-2, with a weak D call TRBD2 (6 bases). CDR3 length: 16 amino acids. V lost 2 bases to trimming and J lost 7 bases, with 17 bases between them. Per the germline V gene, CDR1 is SGHTA and CDR2 is FQGNSA. CDR3 amino acids: CASSLRSGAIHGELFF. CDR3 nucleotide sequence: TGTGCCAGCAGCTTAAGGTCGGGAGCGATCCACGGGGAGCTGTTTTTT.

The chain joins TRBV10-2 to TRBJ1-1; tentative D call: TRBD1 (5 bases). Trimming pared 2 bases from V and 1 base from J, leaving 8 bases between. Germline values: CDR1 WSHSY, CDR2 SAAADI. The CDR3 covers 14 residues. The CDR3 protein is CASSEIDRNTEAFF. The DNA of the CDR3 is TGCGCCAGCAGTGAGATCGACAGGAACACTGAAGCTTTCTTT.

V usage is TRBV7-8 and J usage is TRBJ2-1; D is unresolved. The CDR3 totals 13 residues. V dropped 2 bases and J dropped 7 bases, with 9 bases sitting between them. Germline values: CDR1 SGHVS, CDR2 FQNEAQ. CDR3 amino acids: CASSLRQQNEQFF. The CDR3 coding sequence is TGTGCCAGCAGCTTAAGACAACAGAATGAGCAGTTCTTC.

The table lists this clone with a few counts. This chain uses TRBV5-4 with TRBJ1-4; no clear D. This CDR3 has 15 amino acids. Germline CDR1 and CDR2: SGHNT and YYREEE (reference sequence). V was shortened by 0 bases and J by 2 bases, with 8 bases between the two germline ends. CDR3 nucleotide sequence: TGTGCCAGCAGCTTGGCGCGGGGTACTAATGAAAAACTGTTTTTT. Its translation is CASSLARGTNEKLFF.

The chain links TRBV14 to TRBJ1-5; tentatively, D is TRBD1 (6 bases). CDR1 and CDR2 from the germline V gene are SGHDN and FVKESK. Deletions cut 1 base from V and 5 bases from J, with 9 bases between. This CDR3 has 14 residues. The CDR3 loop is CASSQGPGDQPQHF. The DNA of the CDR3 is TGTGCCAGCAGCCAAGGCCCAGGGGATCAGCCCCAGCATTTT.